This T cell receptor (beta chain) came from a study of blood T cells in healthy people across ages. Primers used in a second PCR of roughly 7 to 12 cycles were a sample-barcoded 5' primer and a J-beta primer mix. Via MiXCR, TCRdb re-called the 5' RACE reads, giving one row per CDR3 protein. The data show about 720,000 distinct CDR3 sequences, just under 25% seen once. This CDR3 comprises 13 residues. Germline-derived CDR1 and CDR2 are SQVTM and ANQGSEA. V dropped 3 bases and J dropped 0 bases, with 8 bases sitting between them. The data were also submitted as part of a second study, on T cells of mothers and their children. This second study notes: Each child contributed approximately 3 million TCR beta CDR3 reads, while each mother contributed over 9.5 million.

The sequence derives from a boy aged 5-17 years in good health. Sequenced: blood. The genes are TRBV29-1 and TRBJ2-5; D is possibly TRBD1 (6 bases). CDR3 nucleotide sequence: TGCAGCGTTGAGACAGGATACCAAGAGACCCAGTACTTC. Translating it yields CSVETGYQETQYF.